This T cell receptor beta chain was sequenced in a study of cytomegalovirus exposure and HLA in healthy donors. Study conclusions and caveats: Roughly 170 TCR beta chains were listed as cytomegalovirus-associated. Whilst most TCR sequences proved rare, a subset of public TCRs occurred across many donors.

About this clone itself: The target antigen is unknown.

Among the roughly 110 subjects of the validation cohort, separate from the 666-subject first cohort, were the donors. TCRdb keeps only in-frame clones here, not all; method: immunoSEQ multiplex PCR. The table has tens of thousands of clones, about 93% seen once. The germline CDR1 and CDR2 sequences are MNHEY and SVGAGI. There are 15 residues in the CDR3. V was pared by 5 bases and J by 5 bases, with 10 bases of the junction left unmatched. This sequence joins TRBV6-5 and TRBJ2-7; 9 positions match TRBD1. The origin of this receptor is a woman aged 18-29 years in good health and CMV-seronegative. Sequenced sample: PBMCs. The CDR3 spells CASSSETGGVHEQYF. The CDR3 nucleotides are TGTGCCAGCAGTAGCGAGACAGGGGGAGTCCACGAGCAGTACTTC.